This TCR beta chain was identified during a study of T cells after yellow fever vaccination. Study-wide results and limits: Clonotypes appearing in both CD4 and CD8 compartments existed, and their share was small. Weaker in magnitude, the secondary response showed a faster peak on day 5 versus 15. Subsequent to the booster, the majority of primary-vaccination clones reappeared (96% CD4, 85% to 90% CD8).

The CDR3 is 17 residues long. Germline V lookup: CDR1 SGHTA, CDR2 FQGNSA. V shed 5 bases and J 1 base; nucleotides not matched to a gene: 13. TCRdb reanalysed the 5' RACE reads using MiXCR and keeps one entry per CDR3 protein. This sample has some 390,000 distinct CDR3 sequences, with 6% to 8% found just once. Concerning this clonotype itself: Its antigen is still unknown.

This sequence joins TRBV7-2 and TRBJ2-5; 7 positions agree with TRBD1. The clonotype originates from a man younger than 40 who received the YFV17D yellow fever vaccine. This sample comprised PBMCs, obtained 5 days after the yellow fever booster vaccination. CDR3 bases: TGTGCCAGCAGCCCAGGGAACAGGGGAAACCCCCAAGAGACCCAGTACTTC. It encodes CASSPGNRGNPQETQYF. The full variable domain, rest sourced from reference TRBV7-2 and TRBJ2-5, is GAGVSQSPSNKVTEKGKDVELRCDPISGHTALYWYRQSLGQGLEFLIYFQGNSAPDKSGLPSDRFSAERTGGSVSTLTIQRTQQEDSAVYLCASSPGNRGNPQETQYFGPGTRLLVL.